This TCR beta chain came from a study of shared clonotypes between healthy human individuals. Measured with immunoSEQ multiplex PCR; TCRdb has only the in-frame clones, and not every one. The table lists around 940,000 clones, roughly 72% of them singletons. The CDR3 is 13 amino acids. Germline values: CDR1 LGHNA, CDR2 YNFKEQ. With 4 bases removed from V and 5 bases from J, the gap between germline ends came to 8 bases. The chain uses TRBV4-2 and TRBJ1-4; weak D call: TRBD1 (5 bases). Sample: memory CD4+ T cells sorted from blood. Subset meaning: CD45RA-negative fraction. This TCR was recovered from a man aged 18-30 years in good health. In DNA form, the CDR3 reads TGTGCCAGCAGCCCTGGGGACAATGAAAAACTGTTTTTT. It yields the protein CASSPGDNEKLFF.